This T cell receptor beta chain appears in the sequencing data of a study of T cells after yellow fever vaccination. Trimming took off 4 bases at V and 3 bases at J, with 13 bases between the two ends. The CDR3 consists of 14 residues. Germline values: CDR1 SGHRS, CDR2 YFSETQ. TCRdb redid the calling of the 5' RACE reads with MiXCR, one entry per CDR3 protein. The table includes roughly 250,000 distinct CDR3 sequences, approximately 12% detected once. As to this clonotype: Its antigen remains unknown.

Study-level findings and limits: Most primary-vaccination clones recurred post-booster (just under 98% CD4, 88% CD8).

Sequencing was performed on CD4+ T cells sorted from PBMCs, taken 45 days after the yellow fever booster vaccination. V and J are TRBV5-1 and TRBJ2-5; TRBD2 is a possible D gene (6 bases). This receptor was identified in a man in his thirties or forties who received the YFV17D yellow fever vaccine. CDR3 protein: CASSPGSPEETQYF. For the CDR3, the DNA is TGCGCCAGCAGCCCCGGGAGTCCGGAAGAGACCCAGTACTTC.